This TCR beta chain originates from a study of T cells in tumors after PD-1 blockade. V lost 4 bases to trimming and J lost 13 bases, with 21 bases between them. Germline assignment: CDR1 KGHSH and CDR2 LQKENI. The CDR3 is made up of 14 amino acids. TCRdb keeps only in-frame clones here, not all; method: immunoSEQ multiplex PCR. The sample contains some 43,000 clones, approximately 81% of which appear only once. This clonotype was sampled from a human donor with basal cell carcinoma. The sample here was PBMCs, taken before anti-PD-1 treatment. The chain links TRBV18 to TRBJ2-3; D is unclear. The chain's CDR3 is CASSRETLGPVEYF. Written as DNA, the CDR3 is TGTGCCAGCTCACGCGAAACTCTGGGCCCCGTGGAGTATTTT.